This T cell receptor (beta chain) was identified during a study of identifying expanded T cells in peripheral blood. TCRdb keeps only in-frame clones here, not all; method: immunoSEQ multiplex PCR. The repertoire holds fewer than 80,000 clones, with roughly four fifths as singletons. Collection occurred without any documented infections or immune events in donors. As concerns this clone: Its antigen is not known.

The study's findings and limits: About 1.3 clones differed between technical replicates, versus approximately 16 and 19 over time. Across healthy donors, higher total template counts meant significantly greater approximately two-week count variance.

What was sequenced was blood. The receptor comes from a person aged 18 to 69 in good health.

CDR3 sequence: CASSEVFRTGSDTQYF. Written as DNA, the CDR3 is TGTGCCAGCAGTGAAGTCTTCCGGACAGGGTCGGATACGCAGTATTTT. The rearrangement uses TRBV2 and TRBJ2-3; 8 nucleotides line up with TRBD1. V was pared by 1 base and J by 6 bases, with 9 bases of the junction left unmatched. The CDR3 is made up of 16 amino acids. The germline CDR1 and CDR2 sequences are SNHLY and FYNNEI.